This T cell receptor (beta chain) stems from a study of cytomegalovirus exposure and HLA in healthy donors. In the study overall: Within an early data release were around 87 million unique TCRs drawn from HLA-typed donors. Study results and caveats: The authors listed 180 or so TCR beta chains as cytomegalovirus-associated.

Of note for this clone: Its cognate antigen is unknown.

This CDR3 region has 16 residues. Germline V gives CDR1 SGHDT, CDR2 YYEEEE. Trimming stripped 2 bases from V and 0 bases from J, with 11 bases between. 13 Jbeta primers and 60 Vbeta primers were used for the PCR. Produced via immunoSEQ multiplex PCR; TCRdb's table is partial and in-frame only. The sample lists 100,000 to 150,000 clones; approximately 85% were seen once. The chain links TRBV5-6 to TRBJ2-2; tentative D call: TRBD2 (5 bases). Sequencing was done on a sample of PBMCs. The receptor comes from a boy aged 5-17 years in good health and CMV-seronegative. CDR3 sequence: CASSFDGIANTGELFF. CDR3 in DNA: TGTGCCAGCAGCTTTGACGGGATAGCGAACACCGGGGAGCTGTTTTTT.